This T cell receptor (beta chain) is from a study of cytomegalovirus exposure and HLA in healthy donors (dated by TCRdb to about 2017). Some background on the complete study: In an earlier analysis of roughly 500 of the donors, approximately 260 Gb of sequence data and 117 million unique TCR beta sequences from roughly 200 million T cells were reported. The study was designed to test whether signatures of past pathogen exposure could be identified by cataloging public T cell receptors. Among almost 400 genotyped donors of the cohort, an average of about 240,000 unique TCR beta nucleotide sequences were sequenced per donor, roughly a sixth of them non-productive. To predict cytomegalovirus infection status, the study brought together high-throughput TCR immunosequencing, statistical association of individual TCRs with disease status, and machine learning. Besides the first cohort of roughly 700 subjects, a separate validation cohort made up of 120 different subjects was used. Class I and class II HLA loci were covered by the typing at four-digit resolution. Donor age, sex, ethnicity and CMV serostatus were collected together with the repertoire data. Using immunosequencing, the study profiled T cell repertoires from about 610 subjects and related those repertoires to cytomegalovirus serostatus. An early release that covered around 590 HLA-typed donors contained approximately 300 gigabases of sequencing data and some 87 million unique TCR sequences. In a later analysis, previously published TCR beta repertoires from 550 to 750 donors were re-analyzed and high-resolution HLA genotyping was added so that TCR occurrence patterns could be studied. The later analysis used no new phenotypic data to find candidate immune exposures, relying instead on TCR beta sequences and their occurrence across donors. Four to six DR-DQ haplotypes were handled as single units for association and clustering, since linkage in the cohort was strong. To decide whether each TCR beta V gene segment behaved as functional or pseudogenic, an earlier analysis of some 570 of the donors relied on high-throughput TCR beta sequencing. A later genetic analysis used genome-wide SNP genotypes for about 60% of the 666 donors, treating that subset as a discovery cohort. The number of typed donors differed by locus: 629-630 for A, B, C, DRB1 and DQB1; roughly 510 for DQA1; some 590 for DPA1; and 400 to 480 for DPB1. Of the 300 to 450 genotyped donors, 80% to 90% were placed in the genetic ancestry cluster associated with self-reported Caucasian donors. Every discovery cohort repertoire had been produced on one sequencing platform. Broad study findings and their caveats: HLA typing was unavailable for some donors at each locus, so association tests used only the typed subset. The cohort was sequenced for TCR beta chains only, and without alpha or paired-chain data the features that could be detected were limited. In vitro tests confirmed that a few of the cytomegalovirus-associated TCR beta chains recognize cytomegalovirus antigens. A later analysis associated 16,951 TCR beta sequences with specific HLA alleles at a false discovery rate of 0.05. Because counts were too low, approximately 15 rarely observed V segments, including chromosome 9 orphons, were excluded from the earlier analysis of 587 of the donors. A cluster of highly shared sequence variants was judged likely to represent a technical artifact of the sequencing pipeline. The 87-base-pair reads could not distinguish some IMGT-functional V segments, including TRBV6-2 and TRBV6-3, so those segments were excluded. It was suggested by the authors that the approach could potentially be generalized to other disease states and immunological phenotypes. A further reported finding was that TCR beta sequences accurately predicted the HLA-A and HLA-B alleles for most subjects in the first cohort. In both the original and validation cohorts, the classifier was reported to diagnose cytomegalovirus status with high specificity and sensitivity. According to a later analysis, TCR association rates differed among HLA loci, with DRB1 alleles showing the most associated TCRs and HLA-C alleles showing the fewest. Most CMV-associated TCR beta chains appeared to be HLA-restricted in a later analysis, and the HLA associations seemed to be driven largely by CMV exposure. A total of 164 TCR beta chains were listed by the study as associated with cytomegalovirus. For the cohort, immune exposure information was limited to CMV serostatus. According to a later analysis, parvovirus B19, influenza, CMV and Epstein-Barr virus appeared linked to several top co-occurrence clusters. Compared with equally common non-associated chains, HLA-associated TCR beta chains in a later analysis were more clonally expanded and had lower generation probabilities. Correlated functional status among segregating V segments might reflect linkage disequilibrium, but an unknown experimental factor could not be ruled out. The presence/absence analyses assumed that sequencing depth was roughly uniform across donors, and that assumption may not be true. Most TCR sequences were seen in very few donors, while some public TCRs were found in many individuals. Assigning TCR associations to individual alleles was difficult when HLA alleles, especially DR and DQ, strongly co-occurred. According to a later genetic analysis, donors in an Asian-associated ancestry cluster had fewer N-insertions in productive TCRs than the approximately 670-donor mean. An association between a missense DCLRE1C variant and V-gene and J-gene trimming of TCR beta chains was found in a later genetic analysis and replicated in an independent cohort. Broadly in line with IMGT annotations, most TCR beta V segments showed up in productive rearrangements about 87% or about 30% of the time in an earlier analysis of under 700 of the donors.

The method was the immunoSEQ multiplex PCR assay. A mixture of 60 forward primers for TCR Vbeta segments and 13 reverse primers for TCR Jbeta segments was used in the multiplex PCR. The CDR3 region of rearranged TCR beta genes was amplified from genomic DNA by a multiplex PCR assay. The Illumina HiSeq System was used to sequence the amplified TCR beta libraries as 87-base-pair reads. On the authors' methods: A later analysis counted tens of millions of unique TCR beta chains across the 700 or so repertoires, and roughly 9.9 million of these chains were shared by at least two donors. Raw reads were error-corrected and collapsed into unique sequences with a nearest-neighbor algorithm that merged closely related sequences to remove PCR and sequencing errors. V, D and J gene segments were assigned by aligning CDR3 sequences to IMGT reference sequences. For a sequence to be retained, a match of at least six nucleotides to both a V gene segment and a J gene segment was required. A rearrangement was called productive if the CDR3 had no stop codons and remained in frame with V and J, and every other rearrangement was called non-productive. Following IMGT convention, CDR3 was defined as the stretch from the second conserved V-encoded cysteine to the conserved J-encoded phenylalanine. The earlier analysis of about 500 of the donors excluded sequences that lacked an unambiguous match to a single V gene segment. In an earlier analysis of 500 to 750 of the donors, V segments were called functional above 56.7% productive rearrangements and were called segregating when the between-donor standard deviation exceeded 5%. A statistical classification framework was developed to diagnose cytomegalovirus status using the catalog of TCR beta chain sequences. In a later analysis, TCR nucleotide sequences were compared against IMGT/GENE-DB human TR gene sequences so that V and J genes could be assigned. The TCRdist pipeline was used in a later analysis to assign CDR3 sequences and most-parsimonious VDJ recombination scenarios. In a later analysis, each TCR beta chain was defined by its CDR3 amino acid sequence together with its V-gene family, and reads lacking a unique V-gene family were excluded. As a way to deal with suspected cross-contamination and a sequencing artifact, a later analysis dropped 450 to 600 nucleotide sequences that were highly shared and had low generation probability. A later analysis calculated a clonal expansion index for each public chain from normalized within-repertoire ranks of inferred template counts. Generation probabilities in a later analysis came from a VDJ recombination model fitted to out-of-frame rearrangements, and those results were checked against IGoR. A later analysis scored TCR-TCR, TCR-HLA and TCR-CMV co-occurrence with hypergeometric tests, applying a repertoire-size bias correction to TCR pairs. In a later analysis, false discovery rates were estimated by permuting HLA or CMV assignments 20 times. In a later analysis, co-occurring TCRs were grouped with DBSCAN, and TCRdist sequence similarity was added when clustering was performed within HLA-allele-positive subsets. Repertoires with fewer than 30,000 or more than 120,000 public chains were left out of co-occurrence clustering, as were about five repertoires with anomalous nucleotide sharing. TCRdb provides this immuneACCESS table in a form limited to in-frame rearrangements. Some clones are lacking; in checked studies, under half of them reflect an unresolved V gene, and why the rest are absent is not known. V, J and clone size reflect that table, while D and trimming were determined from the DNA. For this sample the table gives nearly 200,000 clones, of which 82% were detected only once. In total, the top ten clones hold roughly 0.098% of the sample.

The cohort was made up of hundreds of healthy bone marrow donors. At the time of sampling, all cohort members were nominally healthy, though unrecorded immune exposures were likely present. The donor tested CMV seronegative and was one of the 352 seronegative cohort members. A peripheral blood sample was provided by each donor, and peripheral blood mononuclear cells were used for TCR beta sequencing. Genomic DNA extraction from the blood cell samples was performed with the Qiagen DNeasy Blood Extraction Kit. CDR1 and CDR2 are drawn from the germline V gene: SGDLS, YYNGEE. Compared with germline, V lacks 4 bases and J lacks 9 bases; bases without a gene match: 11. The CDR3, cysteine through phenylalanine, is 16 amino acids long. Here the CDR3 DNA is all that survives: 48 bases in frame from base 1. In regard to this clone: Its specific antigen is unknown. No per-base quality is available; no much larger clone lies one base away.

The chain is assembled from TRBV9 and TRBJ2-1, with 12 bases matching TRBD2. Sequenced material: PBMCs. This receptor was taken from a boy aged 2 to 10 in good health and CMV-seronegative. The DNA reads TGTGCCAGCAGCTCAAACCCCCTAGCGGGGGGGCCTGAGCAGTTCTTC. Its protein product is CASSSNPLAGGPEQFF.